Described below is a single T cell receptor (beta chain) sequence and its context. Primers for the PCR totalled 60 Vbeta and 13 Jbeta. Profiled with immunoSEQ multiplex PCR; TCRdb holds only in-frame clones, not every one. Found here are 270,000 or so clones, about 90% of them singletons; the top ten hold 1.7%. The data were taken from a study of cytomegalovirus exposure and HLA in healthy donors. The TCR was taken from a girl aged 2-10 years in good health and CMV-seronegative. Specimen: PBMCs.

CDR3 sequence reads: CASRNQLAGEETQYF. In nucleotides, the CDR3 is TGTGCCAGTAGGAATCAACTAGCGGGGGAGGAGACCCAGTACTTC. The chain recombines TRBV19 with TRBJ2-5; 11 bases are shared with TRBD2. The CDR3 consists of 15 residues. Per germline, CDR1 LNHDA and CDR2 SQIVND (reference sequence). V lost 6 bases to trimming and J lost 5 bases; unmatched junction nucleotides: 8.